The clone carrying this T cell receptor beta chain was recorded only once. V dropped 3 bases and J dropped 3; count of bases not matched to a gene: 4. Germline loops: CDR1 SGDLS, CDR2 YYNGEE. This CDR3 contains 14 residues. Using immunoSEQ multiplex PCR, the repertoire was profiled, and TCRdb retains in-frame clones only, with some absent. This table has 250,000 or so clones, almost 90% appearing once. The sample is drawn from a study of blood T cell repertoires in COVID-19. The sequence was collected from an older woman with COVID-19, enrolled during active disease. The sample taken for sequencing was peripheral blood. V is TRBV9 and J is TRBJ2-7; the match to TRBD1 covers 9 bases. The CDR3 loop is CASSAQGQGYEQYF. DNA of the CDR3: TGTGCCAGCAGCGCGCAGGGACAGGGCTACGAGCAGTACTTC.